Presented here are 18 T cell receptor beta chains from one specimen sequenced in a study of blood T cell repertoires in COVID-19. Some clones are missing from TCRdb's copy, which holds only in-frame ones; the method was immunoSEQ multiplex PCR. This sample carries under 250,000 clones, approximately 91% of them seen once, and the ten largest clones take about 0.8%. Sequencing input: peripheral blood. Source of these receptors: a man aged 30-40 years with COVID-19, enrolled during active disease.

The chain has TRBV6-5 and TRBJ2-7; tentative D call: TRBD2 (5 bases). This CDR3 spans 14 amino acids. Trimming took off 6 bases at V and 0 bases at J, with 12 bases between the two ends. The germline CDR1 and CDR2 sequences are MNHEY and SVGAGI. The CDR3 region is CASRRGILSYEQYF. DNA of the CDR3: TGTGCCAGCAGAAGAGGGATTCTCTCCTACGAGCAGTACTTC.

This chain uses TRBV5-1 with TRBJ2-3; TRBD2 agrees at 9 bases. The V and J ends lost 4 bases and 6 bases, in that order; junction bases with no gene match: 6. Germline V gene lookup returns CDR1 SGHRS and CDR2 YFSETQ. The CDR3 runs to 14 residues. This CDR3 is CASSPGLAKDTQYF. In nucleotides, the CDR3 is TGCGCCAGCAGCCCGGGACTAGCAAAGGATACGCAGTATTTT.

This clone turned up a few times. The rearrangement links TRBV14 to TRBJ2-3; D is unclear. Germline V lookup: CDR1 SGHDN, CDR2 FVKESK. Trimming removed 1 base from V and 4 bases from J, with 12 bases in between. The length of the CDR3 is 15 residues. The CDR3 loop is CASSQGPPAADTQYF. The DNA of the CDR3 is TGTGCCAGCAGCCAAGGGCCCCCGGCGGCAGATACGCAGTATTTT.

The chain couples TRBV7-9 to TRBJ1-2, with D possibly being TRBD1 (6 bases). This CDR3 contains 13 residues. Deletions cut 2 bases from V and 13 bases from J, with 17 bases between. Per germline, CDR1 SEHNR and CDR2 FQNEAQ (reference sequence). The CDR3 spells CASSLQSLQGPTF. The CDR3 DNA is TGTGCCAGCAGCTTACAATCCTTACAGGGTCCCACCTTC. Looking up the rest from reference TRBV7-9 and TRBJ1-2 gives the full variable domain: DTGVSQNPRHKITKRGQNVTFRCDPISEHNRLYWYRQTLGQGPEFLTYFQNEAQLEKSRLLSDRFSAERPKGSFSTLEIQRTEQGDSAMYLCASSLQSLQGPTFGSGTRLTVV.

CDR3: CASSLAGESGGYTF. The DNA of the CDR3 is TGTGCCAGCAGCTTGGCCGGGGAGTCGGGGGGCTACACCTTC. The V and J genes are TRBV5-4 and TRBJ1-2; D is ambiguous. The V end lost 0 bases, the J end lost 8 bases, and 14 bases lay between the germline ends. CDR3 length: 14 amino acids. The germline gives CDR1 SGHNT, CDR2 YYREEE (reference sequence).

The chain uses TRBV19 and TRBJ1-3, with TRBD1 as a possible D gene (5 bases). V was cut by 6 bases and J by 5 bases, with 20 bases left in between. Germline CDR1 LNHDA, CDR2 SQIVND (reference sequence). The CDR3 is 16 residues long. CDR3 region: CASSPPFGGVRNTIYF. CDR3 DNA: TGTGCCAGTAGCCCTCCCTTCGGGGGGGTTAGAAACACCATATATTTT.

In this sample, this clone turned up once. The chain recombines TRBV10-3 with TRBJ1-1; 9 bases are shared with TRBD1. Germline CDR1 reads ENHRY; CDR2 reads SYGVKD. The CDR3 is 15 residues long. V gave up 6 bases and J gave up 1 base; unmatched junction bases: 6. This CDR3 is CAISVSGQGNTEAFF. CDR3 bases: TGTGCCATCAGCGTATCGGGACAGGGGAACACTGAAGCTTTCTTT.

The rearrangement links TRBV24-1 to TRBJ2-1, with TRBD1 matching 11 bases. CDR3 length: 16 residues. The V and J ends lost 4 bases and 7 bases, in that order; junction bases with no gene match: 8. Germline loops: CDR1 KGHDR, CDR2 SFDVKD. The CDR3 nucleotides are TGTGCCACCAGTGACCGGACAGGGGGCGTGGGGAATGAGCAGTTCTTC. Translated, it gives CATSDRTGGVGNEQFF.

The chain couples TRBV5-4 to TRBJ2-5; TRBD1 might be the D (5 bases). Between the trimmed V and J ends, which lost 4 bases and 5 bases, there was a span of 21 bases. The CDR3 is made up of 16 amino acids. Germline lookup yields CDR1 SGHNT and CDR2 YYREEE (reference sequence). CDR3 coding DNA: TGTGCCAGCAGCCCAAGACAGAATAAGAGGCGGGAGACCCAGTACTTC. Protein product: CASSPRQNKRRETQYF. Full variable domain (missing parts from reference TRBV5-4 and TRBJ2-5): ETGVTQSPTHLIKTRGQQVTLRCSSQSGHNTVSWYQQALGQGPQFIFQYYREEENGRGNFPPRFSGLQFPNYSSELNVNALELDDSALYLCASSPRQNKRRETQYFGPGTRLLVL.

This chain uses TRBV9 with TRBJ2-2; TRBD1 matches at 8 bases. Trimming cost V 2 bases and J 5 bases; bases outside gene matches: 11. Per germline, CDR1 SGDLS and CDR2 YYNGEE. The CDR3 runs 17 residues. The DNA of the CDR3 is TGTGCCAGCAGCGTTACGGGGCAGGGGGCTTCGACCGGGGAGCTGTTTTTT. It codes for CASSVTGQGASTGELFF. Drawing the rest from reference TRBV9 and TRBJ2-2, the complete variable domain is DSGVTQTPKHLITATGQRVTLRCSPRSGDLSVYWYQQSLDQGLQFLIQYYNGEERAKGNILERFSAQQFPDLHSELNLSSLELGDSALYFCASSVTGQGASTGELFFGEGSRLTVL.

V usage is TRBV3-1 (or the pseudogene TRBV3-2) and J usage is TRBJ1-2; TRBD1 might be the D (5 bases). V shed 0 bases and J shed 3 bases, with 14 bases lying between them. The CDR3 is 16 amino acids. Germline V CDR1 and CDR2: LGHDT, YNNKEL (reference sequence). This CDR3 is CASSQDGKTGDYGYTF. Written as DNA, the CDR3 is TGTGCCAGCAGCCAAGATGGGAAAACGGGGGACTATGGCTACACCTTC.

The chain joins TRBV30 to TRBJ1-6; a possible D gene is TRBD1 (5 bases). Germline V gives CDR1 GTSNPN, CDR2 SVGIG (reference sequence). With 4 bases removed from V and 8 bases from J, the gap between germline ends came to 12 bases. The CDR3 is made up of 13 amino acids. In DNA, the CDR3 is TGTGCCTGGAACCTAAGACAGTATTCACCCCTCCACTTT. This encodes CAWNLRQYSPLHF.

This chain links TRBV4-1 with TRBJ1-6; 8 nucleotides match TRBD1. V shed 1 base, J shed 0 bases, and the junction held 5 bases outside the gene matches. In germline, CDR1 is MGHRA, CDR2 YSYEKL. CDR3 size: 18 residues. The CDR3 nucleotides read TGCGCCAGCAGCCAAGTTACAGGGGGAGACTCCTATAATTCACCCCTCCACTTT. Its protein is CASSQVTGGDSYNSPLHF.

V and J are TRBV11-2 and TRBJ1-2; D remains unclear. CDR3 length: 12 amino acids. Germline CDR1 reads SGHAT; CDR2 reads FQNNGV. The V and J ends lost 1 base and 3 bases respectively, with 3 bases between them. The chain's CDR3 is CASSLADYGYTF. Here the CDR3 DNA reads TGTGCCAGCAGCTTAGCGGACTATGGCTACACCTTC.

This sequence joins TRBV5-1 and TRBJ2-2, with 8 bases matching TRBD2. CDR1 is SGHRS and CDR2 is YFSETQ in the germline V gene. V shed 3 bases and J 5 bases; nucleotides not matched to a gene: 9. This CDR3 has 16 amino acids. The DNA of the CDR3 is TGCGCCAGCAGCTGGCCGGGAAGCGGGGGAACCGGGGAGCTGTTTTTT. It encodes CASSWPGSGGTGELFF. The variable domain in full, with the rest retrieved from reference TRBV5-1 and TRBJ2-2, is KAGVTQTPRYLIKTRGQQVTLSCSPISGHRSVSWYQQTPGQGLQFLFEYFSETQRNKGNFPGRFSGRQFSNSRSEMNVSTLELGDSALYLCASSWPGSGGTGELFFGEGSRLTVL.

The chain recombines TRBV19 with TRBJ2-1; 13 nucleotides line up with TRBD2. V lost 8 bases to trimming and J lost 7 bases; unmatched junction nucleotides: 8. CDR1 LNHDA and CDR2 SQIVND come from the germline V gene (reference sequence). This CDR3 spans 15 amino acids. CDR3 DNA sequence: TGTGCCAGTCTGCCTGGGACTAGCGGGACGAATGAGCAGTTCTTC. Protein: CASLPGTSGTNEQFF.

The chain has TRBV6-5 and TRBJ1-2; D call uncertain. Between the trimmed V and J ends, which lost 6 bases and 5 bases, there was a span of 13 bases. Looked up from germline, CDR1 is MNHEY and CDR2 is SVGAGI. This CDR3 is 13 amino acids long. CDR3 sequence reads: CASRGPGRYGYTF. CDR3 sequence (DNA): TGTGCCAGCAGAGGCCCGGGTCGGTATGGCTACACCTTC.

This chain uses TRBV2 with TRBJ1-5, with D possibly matching TRBD1 (5 bases). CDR1 is SNHLY, CDR2 FYNNEI, per germline. The CDR3 contains 16 residues. The V and J ends lost 2 bases and 0 bases respectively, with 11 bases between them. The CDR3 sequence: CASSEFQGSSNQPQHF. The CDR3 DNA follows: TGTGCCAGCAGTGAATTCCAGGGATCTAGCAATCAGCCCCAGCATTTT.